The 8 T cell receptor beta chains in this list originate from one sample, sequenced in a study of T cell repertoires in cytomegalovirus infection. Using its own MiXCR run on the reads, TCRdb lists one record per CDR3 protein. The profile shows about 300,000 distinct CDR3 sequences, under 30% of them singletons. Sequenced sample: PBMCs. The receptor source for this set is a human donor in good health (CMV status not recorded). Some clones in this sample may be carry-over from other donors' samples.

This clonotype has more than one count but fewer than ten. In DNA, the CDR3 is TGTGCCAGCAGTTCCCGGGCAGAGGGGGCCTATGGCTACACCTTC. This translates into CASSSRAEGAYGYTF. The rearrangement joins TRBV12-3 or TRBV12-4 to TRBJ1-2, with 7 bases identical to TRBD1. This CDR3 is built from 15 residues. The V and J ends lost 4 bases and 4 bases, in that order; junction bases with no gene match: 9.

This clonotype was picked up a small number of times. V is TRBV4-3 and J is TRBJ1-2, with a weak D call TRBD1 (6 bases). Trimming took off 0 bases at V and 8 bases at J, with 10 bases between the two ends. The CDR3 loop spans 13 amino acids. CDR1 LGHNA and CDR2 YSLEER come from the germline V gene. CDR3 loop: CASSQDRGFGYTF. CDR3 in DNA: TGCGCCAGCAGCCAAGATAGGGGGTTCGGCTACACCTTC.

This chain links TRBV29-1 with TRBJ1-4; D uncertain. Germline V lookup: CDR1 SQVTM, CDR2 ANQGSEA. The CDR3 consists of 13 residues. Trimming shortened V by 5 bases and J by 5 bases, and 12 bases separated the two germline ends. The CDR3 DNA sequence: TGCAGCGTTTCGGGCGGAGTGAATGAAAAACTGTTTTTT. Encoded protein: CSVSGGVNEKLFF.

This clonotype was detected only a few times. The chain combines TRBV7-6 with TRBJ1-4, with TRBD1 matching over 9 bases. The J segment lost 8 bases and the V segment lost 5 bases, leaving 9 bases of the junction unmatched. The germline gives CDR1 SGHVS, CDR2 FNYEAQ. The CDR3 extends over 15 amino acids. The CDR3 here is CASSPPRTGEEKLFF. CDR3 nucleotides: TGTGCCAGCAGCCCTCCAAGGACAGGGGAGGAAAAACTGTTTTTT. Full variable domain (missing parts from reference TRBV7-6 and TRBJ1-4): GAGVSQSPRYKVTKRGQDVALRCDPISGHVSLYWYRQALGQGPEFLTYFNYEAQQDKSGLPNDRFSAERPEGSISTLTIQRTEQRDSAMYRCASSPPRTGEEKLFFGSGTQLSVL.

This clonotype came up a few times. The V call is TRBV11-3, the J call TRBJ2-1; D might be TRBD1 or TRBD2, each matching 6 bases. CDR3 size: 15 residues. V dropped 5 bases and J dropped 7 bases, with 18 bases sitting between them. Germline V gene data show CDR1 as SGHNT and CDR2 as YENEEA. CDR3 nucleotides: TGTGCCAGCAGCCCCAGTAGGGGGGCGGGGAATGAGCAGTTCTTC. Translating it yields CASSPSRGAGNEQFF. The full variable domain, completed using reference TRBV11-3 and TRBJ2-1, is EAGVVQSPRYKIIEKKQPVAFWCNPISGHNTLYWYLQNLGQGPELLIRYENEEAVDDSQLPKDRFSAERLKGVDSTLKIQPAELGDSAVYLCASSPSRGAGNEQFFGPGTRLTVL.

This clonotype was detected many times. This chain joins TRBV6-2 or TRBV6-3 and TRBJ2-1; 7 bases agree with TRBD1. Germline trimming cut 7 bases from V and 5 bases from J; bases unmatched to any gene: 11. The CDR3 spans 15 residues. Germline CDR1 is MNHEY and CDR2 is SVGEGT. Here the CDR3 reads CASNTGQLGDNEQFF. DNA of the CDR3: TGTGCCAGCAATACGGGACAGCTTGGTGACAATGAGCAGTTCTTC.

This clonotype was seen more than once but under ten times. CDR3 sequence: CASSTGTDNSPLHF. CDR3 in DNA: TGTGCCAGCAGTACCGGGACAGATAATTCACCCCTCCACTTT. The chain carries TRBV28 and TRBJ1-6; 7 bases are shared with TRBD1. The CDR3 extends over 14 amino acids. The germline gives CDR1 MDHEN, CDR2 SYDVKM. The V and J ends lost 5 bases and 5 bases, in that order; junction bases with no gene match: 3.

This clonotype was picked up a small number of times. The chain recombines TRBV27 with TRBJ1-2; the D gene is possibly TRBD1 (5 bases). Germline-derived CDR1 and CDR2 are MNHEY and SMNVEV (reference sequence). CDR3 length: 13 residues. V lost 8 bases and J lost 4, with 14 bases in between. The chain's CDR3 is CASGLVGGYGYTF. Here the CDR3 DNA reads TGTGCCAGCGGCCTGGTGGGGGGCTATGGCTACACCTTC.